Listed below are T cell receptor beta chains from one sample, sequenced in a study of OX40 agonist ivuxolimab in advanced cancers. The data were produced by immunoSEQ multiplex PCR, yet TCRdb's version contains in-frame clones alone and is incomplete. The data contain tens of thousands of clones, over 70% of them seen just once; the ten biggest clones take up roughly a tenth. Sequenced here: CD4+ or CD8+ T cells sorted from blood, sampled in a trial of the OX40 agonist ivuxolimab. The receptors stem from an adult with an advanced solid tumor such as melanoma, head and neck, liver or kidney cancer. Both conserved end residues are part of each CDR3. D genes are given only for firm matches. Rows may omit the clone size; those that give it use once, few, many or a size class.

D gene: .
J gene: TRBJ2-5
clone size: .
V gene: TRBV7-9
CDR3 protein: CASSLRAGPGETQYF
CDR3 DNA: TGTGCCAGCAGCTTACGGGCAGGGCCGGGGGAGACCCAGTACTTC

D gene: .
J gene: TRBJ1-1
clone size: few
V gene: TRBV11-3
CDR3 protein: CASSLGGRPNTEAFF
CDR3 DNA: TGTGCCAGCAGCTTAGGGGGCAGACCGAACACTGAAGCTTTCTTT

D gene: .
J gene: TRBJ2-2
clone size: .
V gene: TRBV6-6
CDR3 protein: CASMQQGIGELFF
CDR3 DNA: TGTGCCAGCATGCAACAGGGAATCGGGGAGCTGTTTTTT

D gene: TRBD2
J gene: TRBJ2-1
clone size: few
V gene: TRBV19
CDR3 protein: CASSIDSGRNEQFF
CDR3 DNA: TGTGCCAGTAGTATAGATAGCGGGCGCAATGAGCAGTTCTTC

D gene: .
J gene: TRBJ1-1
clone size: .
V gene: TRBV27
CDR3 protein: CASSLDLGGRFTEAFF
CDR3 DNA: TGTGCCAGCAGTTTAGATTTGGGGGGAAGGTTCACTGAAGCTTTCTTT

D gene: .
J gene: TRBJ2-6
clone size: .
V gene: TRBV5-1
CDR3 protein: CASSLTAGANVLTF
CDR3 DNA: TGCGCCAGCAGCTTGACAGCTGGGGCCAACGTCCTGACTTTC

D gene: .
J gene: TRBJ2-1
clone size: .
V gene: TRBV6-5
CDR3 protein: CASSQGGPYNEQFF
CDR3 DNA: TGTGCCAGCAGTCAGGGCGGCCCCTACAATGAGCAGTTCTTC

D gene: TRBD1
J gene: TRBJ1-3
clone size: few
V gene: TRBV6-5
CDR3 protein: CASSYKGATGNTIYF
CDR3 DNA: TGTGCCAGCAGTTACAAGGGGGCGACTGGAAACACCATATATTTT

D gene: .
J gene: TRBJ2-7
clone size: few
V gene: TRBV18
CDR3 protein: CASSPSSYEQYF
CDR3 DNA: TGTGCCAGCTCCCCTAGCTCCTACGAGCAGTACTTC

D gene: TRBD2
J gene: TRBJ2-7
clone size: .
V gene: TRBV7-2
CDR3 protein: CASSPGVGTTYEQYF
CDR3 DNA: TGTGCCAGCAGCCCAGGCGTTGGGACTACATACGAGCAGTACTTC

D gene: TRBD1
J gene: TRBJ2-7
clone size: .
V gene: TRBV4-1
CDR3 protein: CASSQPPGQGSIEQYF
CDR3 DNA: TGCGCCAGCAGCCAACCCCCGGGACAGGGGTCTATCGAGCAGTACTTC

D gene: TRBD1
J gene: TRBJ1-6
clone size: once
V gene: TRBV5-8
CDR3 protein: CASSSETGVNSPLHF
CDR3 DNA: TGTGCCAGCAGCTCAGAGACAGGGGTTAATTCACCCCTCCACTTT

D gene: .
J gene: TRBJ2-7
clone size: .
V gene: TRBV29-1
CDR3 protein: CSVRSASYEQYF
CDR3 DNA: TGCAGCGTTCGGTCCGCTTCTTACGAGCAGTACTTC

D gene: .
J gene: TRBJ2-7
clone size: .
V gene: TRBV5-1
CDR3 protein: CASTSSPGSYEQYF
CDR3 DNA: TGCGCCAGCACCTCTAGTCCCGGGTCCTACGAGCAGTACTTC

D gene: TRBD2
J gene: TRBJ2-3
clone size: .
V gene: TRBV30
CDR3 protein: CAWSVGAGVTDTQYF
CDR3 DNA: TGTGCCTGGAGTGTAGGAGCGGGAGTCACAGATACGCAGTATTTT

D gene: .
J gene: TRBJ1-4
clone size: .
V gene: TRBV5-6
CDR3 protein: CASSFGGDNEKLFF
CDR3 DNA: TGTGCCAGCAGCTTTGGGGGGGATAATGAAAAACTGTTTTTT

D gene: .
J gene: TRBJ1-1
clone size: .
V gene: TRBV6-5
CDR3 protein: CASRGGGWTEAFF
CDR3 DNA: TGTGCCAGCAGGGGGGGCGGTTGGACTGAAGCTTTCTTT

D gene: .
J gene: TRBJ1-3
clone size: .
V gene: TRBV30
CDR3 protein: CAWSADSNSGNTIYF
CDR3 DNA: TGTGCCTGGAGTGCCGACAGTAACTCTGGAAACACCATATATTTT

D gene: TRBD2
J gene: TRBJ2-2
clone size: .
V gene: TRBV9
CDR3 protein: CASSVELAGVASGELFF
CDR3 DNA: TGTGCCAGCAGCGTAGAATTAGCGGGAGTGGCCAGCGGGGAGCTGTTTTTT

D gene: .
J gene: TRBJ1-1
clone size: .
V gene: TRBV6-6
CDR3 protein: CASSPQVNTEAFF
CDR3 DNA: TGTGCCAGCAGCCCACAGGTGAACACTGAAGCTTTCTTT

D gene: .
J gene: TRBJ2-5
clone size: .
V gene: TRBV11-2
CDR3 protein: CASSLRRGFGETQYF
CDR3 DNA: TGTGCCAGCAGCTTGCGACGGGGATTTGGTGAGACCCAGTACTTC

D gene: TRBD2
J gene: TRBJ2-1
clone size: .
V gene: TRBV7-8
CDR3 protein: CASEGLAGEGEQFF
CDR3 DNA: TGTGCCAGCGAGGGACTAGCGGGAGAAGGTGAGCAGTTCTTC

D gene: .
J gene: TRBJ1-5
clone size: .
V gene: TRBV5-1
CDR3 protein: CASSSGDGPNQPQHF
CDR3 DNA: TGCGCCAGCAGCTCCGGTGATGGCCCCAATCAGCCCCAGCATTTT

D gene: .
J gene: TRBJ1-1
clone size: .
V gene: TRBV28
CDR3 protein: CASSITVETEAFF
CDR3 DNA: TGTGCCAGCAGTATCACGGTGGAGACTGAAGCTTTCTTT

D gene: .
J gene: TRBJ2-5
clone size: .
V gene: TRBV18
CDR3 protein: CASSPPIQETQYF
CDR3 DNA: TGTGCCAGCTCACCACCGATCCAAGAGACCCAGTACTTC

D gene: TRBD2
J gene: TRBJ2-1
clone size: .
V gene: TRBV11-3
CDR3 protein: CASSLGLAAYNEQFF
CDR3 DNA: TGTGCCAGCAGCTTGGGACTAGCGGCCTACAATGAGCAGTTCTTC

D gene: .
J gene: TRBJ2-3
clone size: .
V gene: TRBV21-1
CDR3 protein: CASRPRLHPTDTQYF
CDR3 DNA: TGTGCCAGCAGACCCAGACTTCACCCCACAGATACGCAGTATTTT

D gene: .
J gene: TRBJ1-1
clone size: .
V gene: TRBV10-1
CDR3 protein: CASSEQANTEAFF
CDR3 DNA: TGCGCCAGCAGTGAACAGGCGAACACTGAAGCTTTCTTT

D gene: .
J gene: TRBJ1-3
clone size: .
V gene: TRBV19
CDR3 protein: CASTPDSATGNTIYF
CDR3 DNA: TGTGCCAGTACCCCGGACAGTGCGACTGGAAACACCATATATTTT

D gene: .
J gene: TRBJ1-2
clone size: .
V gene: TRBV4-3
CDR3 protein: CASSQGAVNYGYTF
CDR3 DNA: TGCGCCAGCAGCCAAGGGGCGGTGAACTATGGCTACACCTTC

D gene: TRBD1
J gene: TRBJ1-2
clone size: .
V gene: TRBV28
CDR3 protein: CASSLLDRGLYGYTF
CDR3 DNA: TGTGCCAGCAGTTTGCTCGACAGGGGGCTGTATGGCTACACCTTC

D gene: TRBD1
J gene: TRBJ1-2
clone size: .
V gene: TRBV10-3
CDR3 protein: CAISKTGDSYGYTF
CDR3 DNA: TGTGCCATCAGTAAGACAGGGGACTCCTATGGCTACACCTTC

D gene: TRBD1
J gene: TRBJ1-5
clone size: few
V gene: TRBV10-3
CDR3 protein: CAISESGTDSGQPQHF
CDR3 DNA: TGTGCCATCAGTGAGTCGGGGACAGACTCCGGTCAGCCCCAGCATTTT

D gene: TRBD2
J gene: TRBJ2-1
clone size: .
V gene: TRBV28
CDR3 protein: CASSLSGLAGGNEQFF
CDR3 DNA: TGTGCCAGCAGTTTGTCGGGACTAGCGGGAGGTAATGAGCAGTTCTTC

D gene: TRBD2
J gene: TRBJ2-3
clone size: .
V gene: TRBV5-6
CDR3 protein: CASSVPGLAGGGTDTQYF
CDR3 DNA: TGTGCCAGCAGCGTTCCGGGACTAGCGGGAGGGGGCACAGATACGCAGTATTTT

D gene: TRBD1
J gene: TRBJ2-7
clone size: few
V gene: TRBV7-2
CDR3 protein: CASSPGTGAHEQYF
CDR3 DNA: TGTGCCAGCAGCCCCGGGACAGGGGCCCACGAGCAGTACTTC

D gene: TRBD1
J gene: TRBJ2-7
clone size: .
V gene: TRBV6-5
CDR3 protein: CASRKTGEATYEQYF
CDR3 DNA: TGTGCCAGCAGGAAAACAGGGGAAGCCACCTACGAGCAGTACTTC

D gene: TRBD2
J gene: TRBJ2-1
clone size: .
V gene: TRBV10-2
CDR3 protein: CASIKTSDYNEQFF
CDR3 DNA: TGCGCCAGCATTAAGACTAGCGATTACAATGAGCAGTTCTTC

D gene: .
J gene: TRBJ2-3
clone size: .
V gene: TRBV30
CDR3 protein: CAWSLVTDTQYF
CDR3 DNA: TGTGCCTGGAGTCTGGTCACAGATACGCAGTATTTT

D gene: TRBD2
J gene: TRBJ2-1
clone size: .
V gene: TRBV4-2
CDR3 protein: CASSQGGTSPYNEQFF
CDR3 DNA: TGTGCCAGCAGCCAAGGGGGGACTAGCCCTTACAATGAGCAGTTCTTC

D gene: .
J gene: TRBJ2-1
clone size: once
V gene: TRBV28
CDR3 protein: CASTPQGISYNEQFF
CDR3 DNA: TGTGCCAGCACCCCCCAGGGAATCTCCTACAATGAGCAGTTCTTC

D gene: .
J gene: TRBJ1-1
clone size: few
V gene: TRBV5-4
CDR3 protein: CASSSQGRNTEAFF
CDR3 DNA: TGTGCCAGCAGCAGTCAAGGTAGGAACACTGAAGCTTTCTTT

D gene: .
J gene: TRBJ2-7
clone size: .
V gene: TRBV19
CDR3 protein: CASSPALIGEQYF
CDR3 DNA: TGTGCCAGTAGTCCGGCCCTTATTGGCGAGCAGTACTTC

D gene: .
J gene: TRBJ2-7
clone size: medium-sized
V gene: TRBV27
CDR3 protein: CASSLSSVSSYEQYF
CDR3 DNA: TGTGCCAGCAGTTTATCTAGCGTCAGCTCCTACGAGCAGTACTTC

D gene: .
J gene: TRBJ1-1
clone size: .
V gene: TRBV28
CDR3 protein: CATDTMNTEAFF
CDR3 DNA: TGTGCCACGGACACCATGAACACTGAAGCTTTCTTT

D gene: .
J gene: TRBJ2-7
clone size: .
V gene: TRBV28
CDR3 protein: CASSSPGRRGEQYF
CDR3 DNA: TGTGCCAGCAGTTCACCGGGACGACGGGGCGAGCAGTACTTC

D gene: .
J gene: TRBJ1-1
clone size: .
V gene: TRBV15
CDR3 protein: CATSRVSGPRSTEAFF
CDR3 DNA: TGTGCCACCAGCAGAGTATCAGGTCCCAGGAGCACTGAAGCTTTCTTT

D gene: .
J gene: TRBJ1-1
clone size: .
V gene: TRBV6-6
CDR3 protein: CASIDVLLGTEAFF
CDR3 DNA: TGTGCCAGCATTGATGTCCTACTGGGGACTGAAGCTTTCTTT

D gene: TRBD2
J gene: TRBJ2-1
clone size: .
V gene: TRBV14
CDR3 protein: CASSTIIGRLAGETYNEQFF
CDR3 DNA: TGTGCCAGCAGCACCATTATCGGGCGCCTAGCGGGTGAAACCTACAATGAGCAGTTCTTC